The entry below describes one T cell receptor beta chain. This entry comes from a study of technical replicates of blood from a few donors. Unmatched junction bases numbered 5, after V lost 4 bases and J lost 2 bases. Germline-derived CDR1 and CDR2 are SGHDT and YYEEEE. The CDR3 is made up of 15 amino acids. This table comes from immunoSEQ multiplex PCR, and its TCRdb copy is limited to in-frame clones, with some not included. In the table there are about 76,000 clones, approximately 94% of which are singletons. The chain uses TRBV5-6 and TRBJ2-1, with TRBD2 matching over 8 bases. Sequencing was performed on T cells isolated from PBMCs. This receptor was obtained from a human donor in good health. For the CDR3, the DNA is TGTGCCAGCAGCCGCCGGGGGGGACCCTACAATGAGCAGTTCTTC. This codes for CASSRRGGPYNEQFF. Full variable domain (remainder filled in from reference TRBV5-6 and TRBJ2-1): DAGVTQSPTHLIKTRGQQVTLRCSPKSGHDTVSWYQQALGQGPQFIFQYYEEEERQRGNFPDRFSGHQFPNYSSELNVNALLLGDSALYLCASSRRGGPYNEQFFGPGTRLTVL.